This record covers a single T cell receptor (beta chain). Germline loops: CDR1 SGHAT, CDR2 FQNNGV. CDR3 size: 14 residues. With 2 bases clipped from V and 9 bases from J, the junction kept 5 bases outside the gene matches. As handled by the study authors: Amplification from reference gene primers served as the basis for estimated nucleated cell counts. Clones were sequenced by immunoSEQ multiplex PCR, and TCRdb holds only the in-frame ones, with some missing. V, J and clone size are those of that table, while D and trimming were read from the DNA. The table records 260,000 or so clones, around 90% of them present only once. The data derive from a study of blood T cell repertoires in COVID-19. Study at large: COVID-19 samples, acute and convalescent, were from the United States, Italy and Spain. Sources were T cells, B-cell-depleted T cells, or PBMCs; the material itself was cDNA or gDNA.

This chain uses TRBV11-2 with TRBJ2-1; 9 bases align to TRBD2. Sequencing was carried out using peripheral blood. The sequence was obtained from a human donor in a cohort sampled during active COVID-19. The chain's CDR3 is CASSLLAGSTEQFF. In DNA form, the CDR3 reads TGTGCCAGCAGCTTACTAGCGGGATCTACTGAGCAGTTCTTC.